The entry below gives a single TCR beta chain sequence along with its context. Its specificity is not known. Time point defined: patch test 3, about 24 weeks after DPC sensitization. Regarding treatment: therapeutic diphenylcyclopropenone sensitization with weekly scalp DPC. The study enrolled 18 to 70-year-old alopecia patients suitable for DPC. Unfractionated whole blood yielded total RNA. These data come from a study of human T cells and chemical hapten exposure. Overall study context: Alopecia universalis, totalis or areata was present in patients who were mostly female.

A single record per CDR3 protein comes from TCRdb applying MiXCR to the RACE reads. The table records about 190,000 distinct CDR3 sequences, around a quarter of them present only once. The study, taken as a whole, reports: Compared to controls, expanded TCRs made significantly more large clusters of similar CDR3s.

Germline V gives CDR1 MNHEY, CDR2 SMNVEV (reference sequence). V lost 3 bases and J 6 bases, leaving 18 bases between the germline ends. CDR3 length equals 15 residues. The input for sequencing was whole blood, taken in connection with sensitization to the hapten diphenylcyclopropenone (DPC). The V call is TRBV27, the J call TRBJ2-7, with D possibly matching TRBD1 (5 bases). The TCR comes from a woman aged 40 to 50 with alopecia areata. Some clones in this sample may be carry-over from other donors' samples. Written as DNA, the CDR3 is TGTGCCAGCAGTTTTCGGGCCGGCCAGGGCTCCGAGCAGTACTTC. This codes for CASSFRAGQGSEQYF.